This TCR beta chain was retrieved from a study of T cell repertoires in cytomegalovirus infection (dated 2019 in TCRdb). With regard to the full study: Alongside well-studied HLA-B-restricted epitopes, the peptide stimulations were aimed at recently identified HLA-C-restricted CMV epitopes, whose presentation resists viral immunomodulation. The HLA type of each donor mattered for the analysis, because public TCR beta signatures pointed to carriage of CMV infection along with the matching HLA type. Results and caveats for the whole study, not just this receptor: In both this cohort and an independent roughly 400-donor cohort, the cumulative frequency of public TCR beta family members distinguished carriers of CMV infection plus the relevant HLA type. The ex vivo response was dominated by HLA-C-restricted CMV-specific TCR beta clonotypes, which also provided the single most frequent clonotype in two of eight donors.

The sample's treatment or condition label, in plain terms: in vitro stimulation with specific CMV peptide epitopes to enrich CMV-specific T cells. A word on this clonotype: Its cognate antigen has yet to be identified. Per-base qualities were not stored, and no clone one base away is much larger.

These reads were obtained on an Illumina HiSeq 1500. TCRdb ran its own pipeline on the public reads, namely fastp trimming at Q25 and MiXCR clone calling, and kept in-frame beta chains. Rows are combined by CDR3 protein, so each entry shows the most common genes and DNA. This sample has some 940,000 distinct CDR3 sequences in its table, and approximately 31% of those were observed once. 13% of the sample lies in the top ten. CDR1 and CDR2 were assigned from the germline V gene as MNHNS and SASEGT. Here V drops 6 bases and J drops 6 bases, and the junction holds 8 bases not matched to any gene. The cysteine opens and the phenylalanine closes a CDR3 of 15 amino acids. Left in the record is the CDR3 DNA by itself, 45 bases read in frame from the first base.

The sequencing here drew on cultured CD8+ T cells from PBMCs, taken from culture after CMV antigen stimulation. Here the chain combines TRBV6-1 and TRBJ2-1; 10 bases in the junction line up with TRBD1. The source of this sequence is a human donor in good health (CMV status not recorded). Some clones in this sample may be carry-over from other donors' samples. The DNA reads TGTGCCAGCAGACTGACAGGGGGCAATCCCAATGAGCAGTTCTTC. This gives the protein CASRLTGGNPNEQFF.